This TCR beta chain was captured by sequencing in a study of shared clonotypes between healthy human individuals. Study at large: The study used three CD4 naive, three CD4 memory, two CD8 naive and one CD8 memory plate per donor.

As for this clone: Its cognate antigen is unknown.

General study points: What limited the represented genetic and exposure-history diversity was the small number of donors. It was the non-shared clonotypes that had lower generation probabilities than clonotypes shared by all four donors.

The CDR3 is 13 amino acids. CDR1 and CDR2 from the germline V gene are ENHRY and SYGVKD. V was cut by 7 bases and J by 1 base, with 10 bases left in between. Produced via immunoSEQ multiplex PCR; TCRdb's table is partial and in-frame only. The sample carries 2 million to 3 million clones, 93% recorded once. The chain combines TRBV10-3 with TRBJ2-5; D gene unclear. The sequenced sample consisted of naive CD4+ T cells from PBMCs. Subset here: CD45RA+ positively selected. This clonotype originated in a man younger than 35 in good health. Some clones in this sample may be carry-over from other donors' samples. The CDR3 DNA reads TGTGCCATCAATAGCCGGGTCCAAGAGACCCAGTACTTC. This sequence encodes CAINSRVQETQYF.